This TCR beta chain was observed in a study of technical replicates of blood from several donors (dated by TCRdb to 2016 to 2017). V lost 4 bases and J lost 4 bases; the stretch between them is 14 bases long. The CDR3 holds 15 amino acids from the cysteine to the phenylalanine. The read is trimmed to its CDR3 DNA, 45 bases read in frame from base 1. CDR1 and CDR2 (MNHEY, SMNVEV) derive from the germline V gene (reference sequence). Library construction relied on the immunoSEQ multiplex PCR assay. TCRdb took over this immuneACCESS table, retaining in-frame rearrangements with V and J assigned. Such tables are incomplete; in checked studies, under half of the missing clones stem from an unresolved V gene, and the remainder is unexplained. For this sample the table gives roughly 93,000 clones, of which about 96% were detected only once. In total, the top ten clones hold over 0.2% of the sample. Note on this clone: The antigen it recognizes is unknown. No much larger clone is present one base from it, and per-base qualities are unavailable.

This TCR came from a human donor in good health. The V and J genes are TRBV27 and TRBJ1-5, and perhaps TRBD1 as D gene, on 6 matching bases. The sequenced sample was T cells isolated from PBMCs. For the CDR3, the sequence is CASSSTLQGNQPQHF. Here is the DNA: TGTGCCAGCAGTTCTACCCTACAGGGAAATCAGCCCCAGCATTTT.